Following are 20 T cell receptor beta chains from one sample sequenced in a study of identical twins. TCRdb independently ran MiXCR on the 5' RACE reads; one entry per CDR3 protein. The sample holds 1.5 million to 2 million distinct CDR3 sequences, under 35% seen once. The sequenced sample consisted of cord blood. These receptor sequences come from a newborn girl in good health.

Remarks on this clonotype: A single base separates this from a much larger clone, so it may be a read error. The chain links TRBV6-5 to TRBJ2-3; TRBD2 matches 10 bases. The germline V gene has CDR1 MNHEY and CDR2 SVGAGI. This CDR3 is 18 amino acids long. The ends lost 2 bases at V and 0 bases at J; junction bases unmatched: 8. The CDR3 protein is CASSYGGPAGGSTDTQYF. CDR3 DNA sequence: TGTGCCAGCAGTTACGGGGGACCAGCGGGAGGGAGCACAGATACGCAGTATTTT.

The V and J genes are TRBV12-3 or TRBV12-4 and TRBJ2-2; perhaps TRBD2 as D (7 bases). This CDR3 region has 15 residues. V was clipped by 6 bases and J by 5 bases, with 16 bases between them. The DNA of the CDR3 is TGTGCCAGCAGCCGGGGGGCTAGCTGGACCGGGGAGCTGTTTTTT. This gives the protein CASSRGASWTGELFF.

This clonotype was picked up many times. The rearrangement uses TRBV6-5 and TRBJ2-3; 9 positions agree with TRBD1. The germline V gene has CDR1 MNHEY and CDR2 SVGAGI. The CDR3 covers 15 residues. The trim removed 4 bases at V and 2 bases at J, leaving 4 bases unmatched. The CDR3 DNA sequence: TGTGCCAGCAGTTCCCGGGACAGGGTCACAGATACGCAGTATTTT. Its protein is CASSSRDRVTDTQYF.

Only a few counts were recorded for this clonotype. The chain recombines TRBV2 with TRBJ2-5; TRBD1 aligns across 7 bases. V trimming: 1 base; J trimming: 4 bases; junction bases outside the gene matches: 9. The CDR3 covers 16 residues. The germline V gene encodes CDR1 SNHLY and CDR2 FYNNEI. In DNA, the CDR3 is TGTGCCAGCAGTGAAGTGGCCATTGACAGGGCAGAGACCCAGTACTTC. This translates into CASSEVAIDRAETQYF.

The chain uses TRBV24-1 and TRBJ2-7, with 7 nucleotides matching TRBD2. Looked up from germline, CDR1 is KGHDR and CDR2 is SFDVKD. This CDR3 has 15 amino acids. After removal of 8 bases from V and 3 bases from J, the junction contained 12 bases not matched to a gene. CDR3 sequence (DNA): TGTGCCACCAAGTTGACCGGGACTACAAACTACGAGCAGTACTTC. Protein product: CATKLTGTTNYEQYF.

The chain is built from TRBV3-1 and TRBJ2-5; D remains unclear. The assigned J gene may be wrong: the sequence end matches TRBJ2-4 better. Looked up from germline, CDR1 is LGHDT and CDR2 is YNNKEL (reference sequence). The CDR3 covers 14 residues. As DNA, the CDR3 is TGTGCCAGCAGCCAAGACGCGACTCAAAACATTCAGTACTTC. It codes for CASSQDATQNIQYF.

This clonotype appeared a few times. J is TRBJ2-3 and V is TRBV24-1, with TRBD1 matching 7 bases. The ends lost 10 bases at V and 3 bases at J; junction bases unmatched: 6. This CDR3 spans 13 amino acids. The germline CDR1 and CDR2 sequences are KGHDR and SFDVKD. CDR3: CATTGKLTDTQYF. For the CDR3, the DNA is TGTGCCACGACAGGGAAGTTGACAGATACGCAGTATTTT.

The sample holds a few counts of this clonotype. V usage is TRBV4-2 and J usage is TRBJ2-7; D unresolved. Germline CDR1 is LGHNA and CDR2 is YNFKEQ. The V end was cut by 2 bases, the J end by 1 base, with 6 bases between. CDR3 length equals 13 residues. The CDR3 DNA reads TGTGCCAGCAGCCAACCCGCTTCCTACGAGCAGTACTTC. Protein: CASSQPASYEQYF.

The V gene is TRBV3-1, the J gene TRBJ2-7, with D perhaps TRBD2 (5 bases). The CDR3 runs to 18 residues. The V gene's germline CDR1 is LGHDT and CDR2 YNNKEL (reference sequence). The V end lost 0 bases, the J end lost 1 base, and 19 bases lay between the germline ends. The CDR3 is CASSQEDRGLAKSYEQYF. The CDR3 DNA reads TGTGCCAGCAGCCAAGAGGACCGTGGGTTAGCGAAATCCTACGAGCAGTACTTC.

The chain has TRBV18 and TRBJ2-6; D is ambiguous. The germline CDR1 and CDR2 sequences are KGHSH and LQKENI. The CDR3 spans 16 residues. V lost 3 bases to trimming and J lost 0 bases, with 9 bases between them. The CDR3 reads CASSPTTSSGANVLTF. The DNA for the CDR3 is TGTGCCAGCTCACCGACAACCAGCTCTGGGGCCAACGTCCTGACTTTC.

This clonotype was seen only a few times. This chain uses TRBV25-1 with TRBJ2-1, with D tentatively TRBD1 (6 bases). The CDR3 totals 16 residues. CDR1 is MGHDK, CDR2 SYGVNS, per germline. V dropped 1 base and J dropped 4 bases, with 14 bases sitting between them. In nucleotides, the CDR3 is TGTGCCAGCAGTGAATTTTGGACAGCCCCATACAATGAGCAGTTCTTC. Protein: CASSEFWTAPYNEQFF.

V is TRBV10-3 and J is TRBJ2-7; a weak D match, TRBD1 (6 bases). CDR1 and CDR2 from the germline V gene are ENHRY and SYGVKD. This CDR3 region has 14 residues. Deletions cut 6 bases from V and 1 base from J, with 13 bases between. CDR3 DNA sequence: TGTGCCATCAGGGGAACAGGGTGGTCCTACGAGCAGTACTTC. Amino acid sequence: CAIRGTGWSYEQYF.

In nucleotides, the CDR3 is TGCGCCAGTAGTTCGAGCCAGGTCTCCTACGAGCAGTACTTC. Translating it yields CASSSSQVSYEQYF. The chain combines TRBV5-1 with TRBJ2-7; D is unclear. The V gene's germline CDR1 is SGHRS and CDR2 YFSETQ. This CDR3 is built from 14 residues. Trimming removed 8 bases at V and 0 bases at J, with 15 bases between.

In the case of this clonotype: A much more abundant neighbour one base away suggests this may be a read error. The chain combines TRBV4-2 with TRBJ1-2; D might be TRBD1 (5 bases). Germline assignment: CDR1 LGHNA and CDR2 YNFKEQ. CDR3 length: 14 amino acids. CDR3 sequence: CAGSQDWGSYGYTF. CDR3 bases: TGTGCCGGCAGCCAAGATTGGGGGAGCTATGGCTACACCTTC.

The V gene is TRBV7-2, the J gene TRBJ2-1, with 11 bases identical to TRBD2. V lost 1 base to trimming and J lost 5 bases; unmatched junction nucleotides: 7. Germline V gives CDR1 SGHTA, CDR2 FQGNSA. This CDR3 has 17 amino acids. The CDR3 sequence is CASSLDLAGGGHNEQFF. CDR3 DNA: TGTGCCAGCAGCTTAGATCTAGCGGGAGGAGGGCACAATGAGCAGTTCTTC.

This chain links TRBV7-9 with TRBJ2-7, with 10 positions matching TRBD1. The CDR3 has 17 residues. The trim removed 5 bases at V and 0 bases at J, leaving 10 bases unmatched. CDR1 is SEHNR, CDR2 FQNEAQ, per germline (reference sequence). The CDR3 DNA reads TGTGCCAGCAGCCTCCGCCCCGGGGACAGGGGCTCCTACGAGCAGTACTTC. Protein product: CASSLRPGDRGSYEQYF.

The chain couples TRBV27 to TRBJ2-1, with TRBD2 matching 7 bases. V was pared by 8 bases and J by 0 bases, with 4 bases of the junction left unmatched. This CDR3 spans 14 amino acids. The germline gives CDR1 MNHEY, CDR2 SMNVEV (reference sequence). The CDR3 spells CASQGGPSYNEQFF. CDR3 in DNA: TGTGCCAGCCAGGGAGGGCCCTCCTACAATGAGCAGTTCTTC.

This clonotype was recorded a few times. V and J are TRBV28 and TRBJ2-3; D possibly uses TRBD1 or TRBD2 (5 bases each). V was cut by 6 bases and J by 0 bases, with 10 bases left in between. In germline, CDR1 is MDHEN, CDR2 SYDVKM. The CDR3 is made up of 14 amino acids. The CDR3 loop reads CASRPRGSTDTQYF. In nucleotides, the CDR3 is TGTGCCAGCAGACCGAGGGGCAGCACAGATACGCAGTATTTT.

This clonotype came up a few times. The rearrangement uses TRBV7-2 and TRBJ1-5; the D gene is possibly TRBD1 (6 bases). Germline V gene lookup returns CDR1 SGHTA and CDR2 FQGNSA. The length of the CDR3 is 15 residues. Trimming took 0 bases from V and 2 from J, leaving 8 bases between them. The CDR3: CASSLANRGNQPQHF. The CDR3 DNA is TGTGCCAGCAGCTTAGCGAACAGGGGCAATCAGCCCCAGCATTTT.

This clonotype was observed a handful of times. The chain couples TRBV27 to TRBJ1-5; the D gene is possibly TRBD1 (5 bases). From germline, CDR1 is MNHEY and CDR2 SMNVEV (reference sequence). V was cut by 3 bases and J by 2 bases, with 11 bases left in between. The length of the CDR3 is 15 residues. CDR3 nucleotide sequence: TGTGCCAGCAGTTTGGGGCCCCTTCGCAATCAGCCCCAGCATTTT. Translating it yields CASSLGPLRNQPQHF.